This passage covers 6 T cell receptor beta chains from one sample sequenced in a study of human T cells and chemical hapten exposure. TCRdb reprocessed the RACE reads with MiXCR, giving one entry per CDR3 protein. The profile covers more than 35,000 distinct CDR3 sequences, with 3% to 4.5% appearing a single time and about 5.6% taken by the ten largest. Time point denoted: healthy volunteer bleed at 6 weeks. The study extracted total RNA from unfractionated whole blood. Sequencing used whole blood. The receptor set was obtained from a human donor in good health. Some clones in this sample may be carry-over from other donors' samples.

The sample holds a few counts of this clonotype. The CDR3 DNA follows: TGTGCCAGCAGCTTACAAAGCCAGCCCCAGCATTTT. As protein: CASSLQSQPQHF. The rearrangement joins TRBV7-8 to TRBJ1-5; no clear D. The CDR3 is 12 residues long. In germline, CDR1 is SGHVS, CDR2 FQNEAQ. V was shortened by 2 bases and J by 7 bases, with 6 bases between the two germline ends.

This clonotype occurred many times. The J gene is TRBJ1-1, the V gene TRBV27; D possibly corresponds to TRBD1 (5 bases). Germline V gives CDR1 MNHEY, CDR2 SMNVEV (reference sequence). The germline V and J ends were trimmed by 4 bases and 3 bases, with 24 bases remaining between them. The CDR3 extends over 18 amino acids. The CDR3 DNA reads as TGTGCCAGCAGTTCGCTACAGGACTGGCCGGGAATAGACACTGAAGCTTTCTTT. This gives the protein CASSSLQDWPGIDTEAFF.

In nucleotides, the CDR3 is TGTGCCAGCTCACCACGACAGGGAGTGACTGAAGCTTTCTTT. Residues: CASSPRQGVTEAFF. This sequence joins TRBV18 and TRBJ1-1; 7 bases line up with TRBD1. The V gene's germline CDR1 is KGHSH and CDR2 LQKENI. This CDR3 is 14 amino acids long. With 1 base clipped from V and 5 bases from J, the junction kept 4 bases outside the gene matches.

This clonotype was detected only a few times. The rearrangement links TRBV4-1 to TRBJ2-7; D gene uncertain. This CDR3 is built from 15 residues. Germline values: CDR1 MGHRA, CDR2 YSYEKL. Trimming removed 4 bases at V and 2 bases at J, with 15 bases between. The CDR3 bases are TGCGCCAGCAGCCGCCGCTGGGCAGATACCTACGAGCAGTACTTC. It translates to CASSRRWADTYEQYF.

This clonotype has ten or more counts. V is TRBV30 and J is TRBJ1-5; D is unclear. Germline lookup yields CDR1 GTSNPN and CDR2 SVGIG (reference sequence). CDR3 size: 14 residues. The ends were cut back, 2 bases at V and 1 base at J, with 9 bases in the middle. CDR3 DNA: TGTGCCTGGAGTATAGGAAGAAGCAATCAGCCCCAGCATTTT. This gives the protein CAWSIGRSNQPQHF. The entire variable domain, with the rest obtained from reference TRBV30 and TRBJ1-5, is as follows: SQTIHQWPATLVQPVGSPLSLECTVEGTSNPNLYWYRQAAGRGLQLLFYSVGIGQISSEVPQNLSASRPQDRQFILSSKKLLLSDSGFYLCAWSIGRSNQPQHFGDGTRLSIL.

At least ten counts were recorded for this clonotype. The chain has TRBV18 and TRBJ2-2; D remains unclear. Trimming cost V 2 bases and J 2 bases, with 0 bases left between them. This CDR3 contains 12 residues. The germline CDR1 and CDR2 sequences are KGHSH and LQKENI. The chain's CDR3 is CASSPNTGELFF. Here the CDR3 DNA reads TGTGCCAGCTCACCAAACACCGGGGAGCTGTTTTTT.